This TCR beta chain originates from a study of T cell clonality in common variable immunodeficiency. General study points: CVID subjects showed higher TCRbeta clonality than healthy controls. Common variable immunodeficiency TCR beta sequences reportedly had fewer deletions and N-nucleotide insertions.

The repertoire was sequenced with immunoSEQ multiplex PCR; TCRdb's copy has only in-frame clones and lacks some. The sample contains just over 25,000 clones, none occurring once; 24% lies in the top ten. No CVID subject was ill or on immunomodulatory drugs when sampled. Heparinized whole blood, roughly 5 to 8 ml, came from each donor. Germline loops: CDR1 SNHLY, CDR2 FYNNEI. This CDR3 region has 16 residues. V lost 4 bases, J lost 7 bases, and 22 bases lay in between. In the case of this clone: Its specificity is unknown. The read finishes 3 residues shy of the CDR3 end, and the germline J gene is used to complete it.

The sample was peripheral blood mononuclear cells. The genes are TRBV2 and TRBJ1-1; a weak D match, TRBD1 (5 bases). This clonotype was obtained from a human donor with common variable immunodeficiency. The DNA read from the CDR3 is TGTGCCAGCAGTGCCTTGAGGGGTCGGGGGACTCTTGAA. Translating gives CASSALRGRGTLE. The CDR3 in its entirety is CASSALRGRGTLEAFF.